This T cell receptor beta chain comes out of a study of cytomegalovirus exposure and HLA in healthy donors. The study's findings and limits: Clusters of TCRs from the first cohort tended to co-occur in the 120 or so validation repertoires (as a later analysis found).

Produced via immunoSEQ multiplex PCR; TCRdb's table is partial and in-frame only. Of about 350,000 clones listed, roughly 90% were seen once; the top ten hold 1.2%. Germline assignment: CDR1 SEHNR and CDR2 FQNEAQ (reference sequence). V was pared by 5 bases and J by 4 bases, with 14 bases between. The CDR3 runs to 14 residues. In the case of this clone: Its antigen is still unknown.

Among the roughly 120 subjects of the validation cohort, separate from the roughly 600-subject first cohort, were the donors. V usage is TRBV7-9 and J usage is TRBJ1-1; D perhaps matches TRBD1 (5 bases). The sequence was collected from a woman in her twenties or thirties in good health and CMV-seropositive. The sample comprised PBMCs. CDR3 protein: CASSLATASTEAFF. CDR3 nucleotide sequence: TGTGCCAGCAGCCTCGCGACAGCTTCCACTGAAGCTTTCTTT.